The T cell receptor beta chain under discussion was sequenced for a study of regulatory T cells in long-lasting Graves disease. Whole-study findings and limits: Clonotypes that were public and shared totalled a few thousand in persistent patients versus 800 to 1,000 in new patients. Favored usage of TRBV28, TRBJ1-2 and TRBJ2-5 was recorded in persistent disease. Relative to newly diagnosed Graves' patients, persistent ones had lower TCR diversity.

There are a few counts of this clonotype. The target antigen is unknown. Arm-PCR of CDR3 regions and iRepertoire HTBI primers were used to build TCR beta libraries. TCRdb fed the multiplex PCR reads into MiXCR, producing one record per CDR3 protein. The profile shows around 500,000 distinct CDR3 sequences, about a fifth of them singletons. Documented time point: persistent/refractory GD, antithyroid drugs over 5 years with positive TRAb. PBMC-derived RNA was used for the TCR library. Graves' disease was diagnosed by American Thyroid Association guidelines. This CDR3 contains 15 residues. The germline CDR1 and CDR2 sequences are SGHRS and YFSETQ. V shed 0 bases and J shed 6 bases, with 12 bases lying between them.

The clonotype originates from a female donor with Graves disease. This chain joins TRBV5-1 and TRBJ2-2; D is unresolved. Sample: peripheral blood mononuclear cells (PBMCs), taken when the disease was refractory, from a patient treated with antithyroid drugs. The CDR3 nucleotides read TGCGCCAGCAGCTTGGTAGCCGGTTACGCCGGGGAGCTGTTTTTT. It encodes CASSLVAGYAGELFF.